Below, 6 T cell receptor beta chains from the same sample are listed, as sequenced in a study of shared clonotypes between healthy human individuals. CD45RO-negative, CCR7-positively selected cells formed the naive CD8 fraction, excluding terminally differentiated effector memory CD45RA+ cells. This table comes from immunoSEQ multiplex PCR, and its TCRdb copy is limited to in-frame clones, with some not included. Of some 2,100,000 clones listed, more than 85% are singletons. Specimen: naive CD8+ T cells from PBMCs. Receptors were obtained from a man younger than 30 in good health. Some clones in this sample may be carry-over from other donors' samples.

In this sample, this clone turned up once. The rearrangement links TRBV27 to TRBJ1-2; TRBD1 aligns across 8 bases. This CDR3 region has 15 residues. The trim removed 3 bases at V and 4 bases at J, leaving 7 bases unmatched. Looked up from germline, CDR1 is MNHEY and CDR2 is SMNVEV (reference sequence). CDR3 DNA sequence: TGTGCCAGCAGTTTCGTCGGACAGGGACTCTATGGCTACACCTTC. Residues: CASSFVGQGLYGYTF.

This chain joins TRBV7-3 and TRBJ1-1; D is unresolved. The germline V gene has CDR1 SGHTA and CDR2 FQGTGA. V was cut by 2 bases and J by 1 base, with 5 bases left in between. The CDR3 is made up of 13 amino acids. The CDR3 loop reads CASSLLSNTEAFF. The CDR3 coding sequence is TGTGCCAGCAGCTTACTATCGAACACTGAAGCTTTCTTT.

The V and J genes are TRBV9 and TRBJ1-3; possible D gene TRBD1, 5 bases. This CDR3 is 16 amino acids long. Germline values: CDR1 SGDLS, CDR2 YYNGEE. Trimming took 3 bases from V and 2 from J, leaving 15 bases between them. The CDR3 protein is CASSAHRDHPGNTIYF. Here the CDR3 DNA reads TGTGCCAGCAGCGCACATCGGGACCACCCTGGAAACACCATATATTTT.

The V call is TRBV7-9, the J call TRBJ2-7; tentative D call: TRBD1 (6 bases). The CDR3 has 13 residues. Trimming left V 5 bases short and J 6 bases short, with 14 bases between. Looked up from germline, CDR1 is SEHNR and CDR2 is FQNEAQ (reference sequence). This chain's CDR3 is CASSLGGKVEQYF. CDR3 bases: TGTGCCAGCAGCCTAGGGGGTAAGGTCGAGCAGTACTTC. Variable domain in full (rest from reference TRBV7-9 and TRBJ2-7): DTGVSQNPRHKITKRGQNVTFRCDPISEHNRLYWYRQTLGQGPEFLTYFQNEAQLEKSRLLSDRFSAERPKGSFSTLEIQRTEQGDSAMYLCASSLGGKVEQYFGPGTRLTVT.

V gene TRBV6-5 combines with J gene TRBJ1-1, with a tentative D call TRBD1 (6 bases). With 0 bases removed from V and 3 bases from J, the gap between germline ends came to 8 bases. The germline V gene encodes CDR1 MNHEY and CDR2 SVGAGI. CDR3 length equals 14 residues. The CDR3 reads CASSYSRGHTEAFF. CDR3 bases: TGTGCCAGCAGTTACTCCAGGGGTCACACTGAAGCTTTCTTT.

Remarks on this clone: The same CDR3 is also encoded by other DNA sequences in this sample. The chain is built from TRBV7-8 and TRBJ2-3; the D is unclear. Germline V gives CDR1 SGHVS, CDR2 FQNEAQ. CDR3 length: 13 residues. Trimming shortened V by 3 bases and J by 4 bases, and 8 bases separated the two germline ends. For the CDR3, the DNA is TGTGCCAGCAGCTTGATTCGGGCAGATACGCAGTATTTT. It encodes CASSLIRADTQYF.